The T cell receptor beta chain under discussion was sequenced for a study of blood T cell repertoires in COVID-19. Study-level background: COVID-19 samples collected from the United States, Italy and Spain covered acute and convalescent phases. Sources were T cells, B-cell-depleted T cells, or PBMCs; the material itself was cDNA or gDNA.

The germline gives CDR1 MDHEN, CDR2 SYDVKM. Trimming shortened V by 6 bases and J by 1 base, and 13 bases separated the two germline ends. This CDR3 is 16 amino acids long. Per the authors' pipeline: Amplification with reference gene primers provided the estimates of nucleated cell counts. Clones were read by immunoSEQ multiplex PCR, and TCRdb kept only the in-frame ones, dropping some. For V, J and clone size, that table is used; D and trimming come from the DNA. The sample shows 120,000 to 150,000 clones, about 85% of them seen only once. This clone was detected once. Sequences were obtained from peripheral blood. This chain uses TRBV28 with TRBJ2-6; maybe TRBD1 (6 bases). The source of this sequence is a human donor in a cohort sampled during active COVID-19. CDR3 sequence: CASRHAGESGANVLTF. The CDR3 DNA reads TGTGCCAGCAGGCACGCAGGGGAATCTGGGGCCAACGTCCTGACTTTC.